This T cell receptor (beta chain) is from a study of blood T cell repertoires in COVID-19. Background on the study: T cells, B-cell-depleted T cells, or PBMCs supplied cDNA or gDNA.

Clones were read by immunoSEQ multiplex PCR, and TCRdb kept only the in-frame ones, dropping some. The data show 200,000 or so clones, with 83% seen just once and 4.8% held by the top ten. CDR3 size: 16 residues. Germline V CDR1 and CDR2: LNHNV, YYDKDF (reference sequence). The V and J ends lost 0 bases and 0 bases respectively, with 8 bases between them. The sequenced material came from PBMCs or T cells enriched from blood (not recorded which). The receptor comes from a woman in her fifties or sixties who had been exposed to COVID-19. The J gene is TRBJ1-4, the V gene TRBV15; the D is unclear. CDR3: CATSREYGTTNEKLFF. DNA of the CDR3: TGTGCCACCAGCAGAGAGTACGGGACAACTAATGAAAAACTGTTTTTT.